This T cell receptor beta chain was profiled in a study of OX40 agonist ivuxolimab in advanced cancers. About the research overall: Ivuxolimab, an antibody acting as an agonist of OX40 (CD134), was used to treat patients.

V was shortened by 4 bases and J by 2 bases, with 12 bases between the two germline ends. The CDR3 sequence is 14 residues long. In germline, CDR1 is SGDLS, CDR2 YYNGEE. Turning to this clone: As yet, its antigen is unknown.

Study-wide points: Among T cells, CD8+ cells averaged more expanded clones than CD4+ cells.

Clones were sequenced by immunoSEQ multiplex PCR, and TCRdb holds only the in-frame ones, with some missing. The sample carries about 69,000 clones, approximately 89% recorded once. The sequence was obtained from an adult with an advanced solid tumor such as melanoma, head and neck, liver or kidney cancer. The input for sequencing was CD4+ or CD8+ T cells sorted from blood, taken in a trial of the OX40 agonist ivuxolimab. The V call is TRBV9, the J call TRBJ1-1; D is possibly TRBD1 (6 bases). The CDR3 nucleotides are TGTGCCAGCAGCTCGAGGGGGGGTAACACTGAAGCTTTCTTT. Residues: CASSSRGGNTEAFF.